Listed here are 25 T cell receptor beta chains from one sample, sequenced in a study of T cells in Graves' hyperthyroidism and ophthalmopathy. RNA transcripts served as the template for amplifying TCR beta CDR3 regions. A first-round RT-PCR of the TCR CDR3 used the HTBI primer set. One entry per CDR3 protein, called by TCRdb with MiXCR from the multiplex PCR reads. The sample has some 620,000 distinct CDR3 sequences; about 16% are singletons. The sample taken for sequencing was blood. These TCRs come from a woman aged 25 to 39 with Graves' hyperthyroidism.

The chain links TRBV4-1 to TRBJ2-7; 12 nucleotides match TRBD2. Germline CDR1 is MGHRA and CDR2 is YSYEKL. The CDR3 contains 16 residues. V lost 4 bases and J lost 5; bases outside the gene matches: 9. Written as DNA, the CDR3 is TGCGCCAGCAGCCTTTTTCTAGCGGGAGGGCCCCACGAGCAGTACTTC. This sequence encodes CASSLFLAGGPHEQYF.

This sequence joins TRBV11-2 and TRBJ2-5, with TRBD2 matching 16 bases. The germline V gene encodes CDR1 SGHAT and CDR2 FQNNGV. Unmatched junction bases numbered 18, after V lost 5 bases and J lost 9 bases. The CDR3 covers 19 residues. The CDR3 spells CASSLHQGLAGGPREAQYF. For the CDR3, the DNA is TGTGCCAGCAGCCTCCACCAGGGACTAGCGGGAGGGCCAAGGGAGGCCCAGTACTTC.

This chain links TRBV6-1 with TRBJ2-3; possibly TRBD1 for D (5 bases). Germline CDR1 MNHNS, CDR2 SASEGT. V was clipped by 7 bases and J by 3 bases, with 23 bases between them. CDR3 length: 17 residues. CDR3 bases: TGTGCCAGCAAGAGGACAACCCCAGCCGAACGGACAGATACGCAGTATTTT. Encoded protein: CASKRTTPAERTDTQYF.

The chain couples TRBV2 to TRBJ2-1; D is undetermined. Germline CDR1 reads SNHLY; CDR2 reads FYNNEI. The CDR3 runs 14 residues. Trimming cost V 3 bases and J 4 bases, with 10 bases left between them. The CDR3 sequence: CASSENRQYNEQFF. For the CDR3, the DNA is TGTGCCAGCAGTGAGAATAGGCAGTACAATGAGCAGTTCTTC.

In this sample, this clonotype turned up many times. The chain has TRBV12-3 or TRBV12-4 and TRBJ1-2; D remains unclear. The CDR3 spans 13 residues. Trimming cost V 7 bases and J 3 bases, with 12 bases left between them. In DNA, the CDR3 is TGTGCCAGCACAAGGAGTAGAGACTATGGCTACACCTTC. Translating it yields CASTRSRDYGYTF.

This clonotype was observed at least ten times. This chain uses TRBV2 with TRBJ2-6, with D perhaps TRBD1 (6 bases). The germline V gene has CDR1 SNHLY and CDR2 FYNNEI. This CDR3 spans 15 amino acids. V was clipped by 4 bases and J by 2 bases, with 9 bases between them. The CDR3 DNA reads TGTGCCAGCAGTGGGACAGTTACTGGGGCCAACGTCCTGACTTTC. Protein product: CASSGTVTGANVLTF.

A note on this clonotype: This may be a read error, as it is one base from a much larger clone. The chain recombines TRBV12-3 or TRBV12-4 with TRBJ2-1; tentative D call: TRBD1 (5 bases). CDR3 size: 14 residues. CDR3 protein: CASIKGFPPNEQLF. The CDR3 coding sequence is TGTGCCAGCATTAAGGGGTTTCCCCCCAATGAGCAGCTCTTC.

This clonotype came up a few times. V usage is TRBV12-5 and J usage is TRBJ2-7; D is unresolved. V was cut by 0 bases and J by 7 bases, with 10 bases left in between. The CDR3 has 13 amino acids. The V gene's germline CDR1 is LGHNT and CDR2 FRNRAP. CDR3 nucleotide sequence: TGTGCTAGTGGTTTGGTACGAAGGCTAGAGCAGTACTTC. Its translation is CASGLVRRLEQYF.

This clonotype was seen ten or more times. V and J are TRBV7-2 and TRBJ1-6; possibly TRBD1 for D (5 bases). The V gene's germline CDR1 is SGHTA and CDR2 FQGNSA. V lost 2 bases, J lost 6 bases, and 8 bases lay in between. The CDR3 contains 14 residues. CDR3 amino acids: CASSLQGSNSPLHF. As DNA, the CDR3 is TGTGCCAGCAGCTTACAGGGAAGTAATTCACCCCTCCACTTT.

CDR3 sequence reads: CASSLVEGSPGELFF. CDR3 sequence (DNA): TGCGCCAGCAGCTTGGTCGAGGGATCCCCCGGGGAGCTGTTTTTT. The V call is TRBV5-1, the J call TRBJ2-2, with D maybe TRBD2 (5 bases). CDR3 length: 15 residues. V shed 0 bases and J shed 6 bases, with 12 bases lying between them. Germline V CDR1 and CDR2: SGHRS, YFSETQ.

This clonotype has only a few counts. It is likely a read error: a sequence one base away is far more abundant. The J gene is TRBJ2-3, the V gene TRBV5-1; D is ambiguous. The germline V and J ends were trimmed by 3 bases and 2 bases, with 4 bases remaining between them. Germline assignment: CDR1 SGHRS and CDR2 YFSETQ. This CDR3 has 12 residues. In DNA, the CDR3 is TGCGCCAGCAGCTGGGCCACAGATACGCAGTATTTT. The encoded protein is CASSWATDTQYF.

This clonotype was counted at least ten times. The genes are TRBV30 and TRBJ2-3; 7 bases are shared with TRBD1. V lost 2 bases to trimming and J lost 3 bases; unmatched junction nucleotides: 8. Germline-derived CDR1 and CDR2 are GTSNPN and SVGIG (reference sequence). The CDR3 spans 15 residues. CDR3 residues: CAWSLGVQGTDTQYF. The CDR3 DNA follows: TGTGCCTGGAGTTTGGGGGTACAGGGGACAGATACGCAGTATTTT.

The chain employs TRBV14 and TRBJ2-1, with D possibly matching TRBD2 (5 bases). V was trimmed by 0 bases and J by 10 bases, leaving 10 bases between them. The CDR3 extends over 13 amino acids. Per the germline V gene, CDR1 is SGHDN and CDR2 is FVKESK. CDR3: CASSQDSVREQFF. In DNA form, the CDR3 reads TGTGCCAGCAGCCAAGATAGCGTAAGGGAGCAGTTCTTC.

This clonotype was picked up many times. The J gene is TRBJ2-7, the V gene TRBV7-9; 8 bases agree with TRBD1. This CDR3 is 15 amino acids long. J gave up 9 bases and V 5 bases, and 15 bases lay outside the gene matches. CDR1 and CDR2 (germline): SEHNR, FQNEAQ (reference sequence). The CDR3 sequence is CASSPTGQGHKSQYF. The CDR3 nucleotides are TGTGCCAGCAGCCCCACAGGACAGGGTCACAAGTCGCAGTACTTC.

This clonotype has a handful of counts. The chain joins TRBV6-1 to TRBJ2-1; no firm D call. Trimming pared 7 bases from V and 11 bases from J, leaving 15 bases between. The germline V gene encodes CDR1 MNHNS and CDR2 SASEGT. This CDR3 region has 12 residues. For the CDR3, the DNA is TGTGCCAGCACCCTCGGCGGCTCCCAGCAGTTCTTC. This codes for CASTLGGSQQFF.

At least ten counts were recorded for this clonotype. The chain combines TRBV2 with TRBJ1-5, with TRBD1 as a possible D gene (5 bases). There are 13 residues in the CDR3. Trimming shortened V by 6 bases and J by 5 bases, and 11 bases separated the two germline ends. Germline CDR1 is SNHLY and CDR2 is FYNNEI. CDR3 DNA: TGTGCCAGCAGGGATGAACAGGATCAGCCCCAGCATTTT. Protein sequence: CASRDEQDQPQHF. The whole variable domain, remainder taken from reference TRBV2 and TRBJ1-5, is EPEVTQTPSHQVTQMGQEVILRCVPISNHLYFYWYRQILGQKVEFLVSFYNNEISEKSEIFDDQFSVERPDGSNFTLKIRSTKLEDSAMYFCASRDEQDQPQHFGDGTRLSIL.

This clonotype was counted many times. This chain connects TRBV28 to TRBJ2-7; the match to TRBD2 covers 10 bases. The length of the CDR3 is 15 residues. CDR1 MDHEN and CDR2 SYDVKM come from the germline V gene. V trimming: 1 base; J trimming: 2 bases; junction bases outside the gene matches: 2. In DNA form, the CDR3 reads TGTGCCAGCAGTTTATCAGGACTAGCGGCCTACGAGCAGTACTTC. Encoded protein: CASSLSGLAAYEQYF.

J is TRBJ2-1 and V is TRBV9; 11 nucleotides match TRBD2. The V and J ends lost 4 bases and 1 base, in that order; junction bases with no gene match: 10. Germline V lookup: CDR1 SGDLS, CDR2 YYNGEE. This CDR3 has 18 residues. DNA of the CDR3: TGTGCCAGCAGCTCTAATGCACTAGCGGGAGTTTCCTACAATGAGCAGTTCTTC. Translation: CASSSNALAGVSYNEQFF. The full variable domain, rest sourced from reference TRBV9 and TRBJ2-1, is DSGVTQTPKHLITATGQRVTLRCSPRSGDLSVYWYQQSLDQGLQFLIQYYNGEERAKGNILERFSAQQFPDLHSELNLSSLELGDSALYFCASSSNALAGVSYNEQFFGPGTRLTVL.

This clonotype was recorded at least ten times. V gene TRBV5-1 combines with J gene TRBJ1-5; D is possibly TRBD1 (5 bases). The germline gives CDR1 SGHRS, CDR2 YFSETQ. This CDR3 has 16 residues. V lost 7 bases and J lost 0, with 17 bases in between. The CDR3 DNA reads TGCGCCAGCCAGGGCAGGGAACAGAATAGCAATCAGCCCCAGCATTTT. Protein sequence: CASQGREQNSNQPQHF. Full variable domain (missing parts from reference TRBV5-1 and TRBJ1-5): KAGVTQTPRYLIKTRGQQVTLSCSPISGHRSVSWYQQTPGQGLQFLFEYFSETQRNKGNFPGRFSGRQFSNSRSEMNVSTLELGDSALYLCASQGREQNSNQPQHFGDGTRLSIL.

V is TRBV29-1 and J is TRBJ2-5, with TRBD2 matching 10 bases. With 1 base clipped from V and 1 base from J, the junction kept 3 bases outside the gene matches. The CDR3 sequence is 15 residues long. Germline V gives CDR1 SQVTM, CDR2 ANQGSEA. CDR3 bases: TGCAGCGTTGAAGGTCCTAGCGGGGGCCAAGAGACCCAGTACTTC. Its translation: CSVEGPSGGQETQYF.

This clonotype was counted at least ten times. The CDR3 nucleotides are TGTGCCAGCAGTGCAAGGACTAGCGGGAGTGGCGAGCAGTACTTC. Its translation is CASSARTSGSGEQYF. This chain links TRBV6-2 or TRBV6-3 with TRBJ2-7; 13 nucleotides match TRBD2. The CDR3 is 15 residues long. J was trimmed by 6 bases and V by 5 bases; bases with no gene match: 7. CDR1 is MNHEY, CDR2 SVGEGT, per germline.

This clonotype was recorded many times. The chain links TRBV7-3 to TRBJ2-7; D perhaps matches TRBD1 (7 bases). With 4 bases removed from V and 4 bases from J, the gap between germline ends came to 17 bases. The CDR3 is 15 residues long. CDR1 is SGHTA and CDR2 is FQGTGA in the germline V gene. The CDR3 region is CASSSAGQGGYEQYF. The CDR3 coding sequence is TGTGCCAGCAGCTCCGCCGGGCAGGGGGGATACGAGCAGTACTTC.

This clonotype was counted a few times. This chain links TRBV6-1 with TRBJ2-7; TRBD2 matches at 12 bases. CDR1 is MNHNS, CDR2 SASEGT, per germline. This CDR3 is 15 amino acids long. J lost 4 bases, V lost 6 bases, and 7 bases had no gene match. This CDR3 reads CASRRLTSGSYEQYF. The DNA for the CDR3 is TGTGCCAGCAGACGACTGACTAGCGGGAGTTACGAGCAGTACTTC.

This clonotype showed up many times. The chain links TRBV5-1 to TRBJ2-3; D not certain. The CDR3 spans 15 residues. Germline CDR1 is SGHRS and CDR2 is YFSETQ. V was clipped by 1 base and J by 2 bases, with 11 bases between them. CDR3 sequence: CASSLYGGPTDTQYF. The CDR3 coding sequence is TGCGCCAGCAGCTTGTACGGCGGACCCACAGATACGCAGTATTTT.

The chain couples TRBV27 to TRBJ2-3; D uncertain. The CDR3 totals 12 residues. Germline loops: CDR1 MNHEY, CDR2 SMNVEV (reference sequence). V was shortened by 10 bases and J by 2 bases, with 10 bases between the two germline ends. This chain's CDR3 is CATGYNTDTQYF. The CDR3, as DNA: TGTGCCACCGGGTATAACACAGATACGCAGTATTTT.